This TCR beta chain derives from a study of blood T cells in healthy people across ages. V lost 3 bases and J lost 5, with 16 bases in between. The CDR3 sequence is 14 residues long. Germline V CDR1 and CDR2: DFQATT, SNEGSKA (reference sequence). Primed by a sample-barcoded 5' primer and a J-beta primer mix, a second PCR proceeded for about 7 to 11 cycles. Each TCR beta cDNA got a 12-nucleotide random molecular identifier. Each CDR3 protein gets one entry after TCRdb re-called the 5' RACE reads with MiXCR. The sample holds 720,000 or so distinct CDR3 sequences, around 43% seen once. The TCR comes from an older man in good health. The specimen was blood. V is TRBV20-1 and J is TRBJ2-5, with D hard to call. This CDR3 reads CSASRRMTDETQYF. The DNA for the CDR3 is TGCAGTGCTAGCCGTAGGATGACGGATGAGACCCAGTACTTC.